Following are 24 T cell receptor beta chains from one sample sequenced in a study of cytomegalovirus exposure and HLA in healthy donors. Vbeta (60) and Jbeta (13) primers were used in the PCR. The data were produced by immunoSEQ multiplex PCR, yet TCRdb's version contains in-frame clones alone and is incomplete. The table lists 150,000 to 200,000 clones, approximately 67% of them singletons. The sample comprised PBMCs. These receptors all come from a man in his forties in good health and CMV-seronegative.

The chain uses TRBV4-1 and TRBJ1-3; 10 nucleotides line up with TRBD1. The V segment lost 1 base and the J segment 4 bases; nucleotides outside the gene matches: 4. The CDR3 is made up of 16 amino acids. Germline-derived CDR1 and CDR2 are MGHRA and YSYEKL. CDR3 bases: TGCGCCAGCAGCCAAGGGAGGACAGGGGGGGGAAACACCATATATTTT. The encoded protein is CASSQGRTGGGNTIYF.

The rearrangement joins TRBV5-1 to TRBJ2-1; unclear D gene. Per germline, CDR1 SGHRS and CDR2 YFSETQ. The CDR3 totals 17 residues. Trimming took 4 bases from V and 0 from J, leaving 17 bases between them. This CDR3 reads CASSPTLVANSYNEQFF. DNA of the CDR3: TGCGCCAGCAGCCCCACGCTTGTAGCTAACTCCTACAATGAGCAGTTCTTC.

This clone was found once. The rearrangement links TRBV6-4 to TRBJ1-5; no definite D call. Looked up from germline, CDR1 is MRHNA and CDR2 is SNTAGT. This CDR3 has 15 amino acids. Trimming took off 0 bases at V and 5 bases at J, with 11 bases between the two ends. Written as DNA, the CDR3 is TGTGCCAGCAGTGACTCGAGAGGCGGGGATCAGCCCCAGCATTTT. Translating it yields CASSDSRGGDQPQHF.

V gene TRBV9 combines with J gene TRBJ2-7; D may be TRBD1 (5 bases). The CDR3 is made up of 13 amino acids. CDR1 is SGDLS, CDR2 YYNGEE, per germline. V was shortened by 8 bases and J by 4 bases, with 16 bases between the two germline ends. DNA for the CDR3: TGTGCCAGTAACCGGGCAGGGTCTTACGAGCAGTACTTC. Translating gives CASNRAGSYEQYF. Full variable domain (outside the CDR3, taken from reference TRBV9 and TRBJ2-7): DSGVTQTPKHLITATGQRVTLRCSPRSGDLSVYWYQQSLDQGLQFLIQYYNGEERAKGNILERFSAQQFPDLHSELNLSSLELGDSALYFCASNRAGSYEQYFGPGTRLTVT.

The chain links TRBV6-6 to TRBJ1-3, with TRBD1 matching over 9 bases. Germline V lookup: CDR1 MNHNY, CDR2 SVGAGI (reference sequence). The CDR3 is 15 residues long. V lost 5 bases, J lost 0 bases, and 2 bases stayed unmatched. The CDR3 sequence is CASSRTGDSGNTIYF. For the CDR3, the DNA is TGTGCCAGCAGTCGGACAGGGGACTCTGGAAACACCATATATTTT.

J is TRBJ2-2 and V is TRBV7-8; 8 bases are a match to TRBD1. V lost 5 bases and J lost 3; bases outside the gene matches: 2. Germline CDR1 SGHVS, CDR2 FQNEAQ. The CDR3 has 14 residues. The CDR3 loop reads CASSRGQDTGELFF. The CDR3 DNA is TGTGCCAGCAGCAGGGGACAGGACACCGGGGAGCTGTTTTTT.

The V and J genes are TRBV6-5 and TRBJ1-1; D gene uncertain. Trimming removed 7 bases from V and 4 bases from J, with 16 bases in between. Looked up from germline, CDR1 is MNHEY and CDR2 is SVGAGI. This CDR3 comprises 14 residues. The CDR3 region has the DNA TGTGCCAGCACGACCGAGGGTTATGGCACTGAAGCTTTCTTT. Protein: CASTTEGYGTEAFF.

The chain combines TRBV18 with TRBJ2-1; D is ambiguous. The CDR3 consists of 10 residues. CDR1 is KGHSH and CDR2 is LQKENI in the germline V gene. With 10 bases removed from V and 6 bases from J, the gap between germline ends came to 7 bases. CDR3 residues: CATLFNEQFF. CDR3 nucleotide sequence: TGTGCCACCCTTTTCAATGAGCAGTTCTTC.

The chain uses TRBV18 and TRBJ2-7; 8 nucleotides match TRBD1. Looked up from germline, CDR1 is KGHSH and CDR2 is LQKENI. V dropped 4 bases and J dropped 4; count of bases not matched to a gene: 6. The CDR3 runs to 14 residues. The CDR3 sequence is CASSHHDRGYEQYF. In DNA, the CDR3 is TGTGCCAGCTCACACCATGACAGGGGTTACGAGCAGTACTTC. The full variable domain, completed using reference TRBV18 and TRBJ2-7, is NAGVMQNPRHLVRRRGQEARLRCSPMKGHSHVYWYRQLPEEGLKFMVYLQKENIIDESGMPKERFSAEFPKEGPSILRIQQVVRGDSAAYFCASSHHDRGYEQYFGPGTRLTVT.

The chain carries TRBV13 and TRBJ2-5, with D unresolved. Germline loops: CDR1 PRHDT, CDR2 FYEKMQ (reference sequence). The ends were cut back, 2 bases at V and 1 base at J, with 8 bases in the middle. The length of the CDR3 is 14 residues. CDR3 region: CASSLLASQETQYF. The CDR3 DNA follows: TGTGCCAGCAGCTTACTGGCCTCCCAAGAGACCCAGTACTTC.

The chain is built from TRBV28 and TRBJ1-1; 8 bases align to TRBD1. Germline V gene data show CDR1 as MDHEN and CDR2 as SYDVKM. Trimming cost V 8 bases and J 11 bases; bases outside gene matches: 10. The CDR3 has 12 amino acids. The CDR3 DNA sequence: TGTGCCAGCCTCGGGACAGGCTGGAAGGCTTTCTTT. Translation gives CASLGTGWKAFF.

J is TRBJ2-5 and V is TRBV7-2; TRBD2 aligns across 13 bases. Near its end, the DNA agrees better with TRBJ2-7, so the J call may be wrong. CDR1 is SGHTA and CDR2 is FQGNSA in the germline V gene. CDR3 length: 16 residues. The CDR3 is CASSFSTSGGNYEQYF. CDR3 nucleotides: TGTGCCAGCAGCTTTTCGACTAGCGGGGGGAACTACGAGCAGTACTTC.

V and J are TRBV5-1 and TRBJ1-1; D possibly corresponds to TRBD1 (5 bases). Between the trimmed V and J ends, which lost 0 bases and 1 base, there was a span of 7 bases. Germline V CDR1 and CDR2: SGHRS, YFSETQ. The CDR3 extends over 14 amino acids. For the CDR3, the DNA is TGCGCCAGCAGCTTGGATGGGGCGAACACTGAAGCTTTCTTT. Protein product: CASSLDGANTEAFF.

Concerning this clone: The sample contains more than one DNA sequence encoding this CDR3. The V and J genes are TRBV6-1 and TRBJ2-7, with D tentatively TRBD1 (6 bases). CDR1 MNHNS and CDR2 SASEGT come from the germline V gene. V was clipped by 4 bases and J by 7 bases, with 11 bases between them. This CDR3 region has 12 residues. The CDR3 DNA sequence: TGTGCCAGCAGTGGGAACAGGGCGGAGCAGTACTTC. This sequence encodes CASSGNRAEQYF.

This clone was recorded at least ten times. J is TRBJ2-5 and V is TRBV19; no reliable D call. Trimming took 4 bases from V and 2 from J, leaving 11 bases between them. This CDR3 is 14 amino acids long. Germline V gene lookup returns CDR1 LNHDA and CDR2 SQIVND (reference sequence). For the CDR3, the DNA is TGTGCCAGTAGTAACTTTTCTAATCAAGAGACCCAGTACTTC. Encoded protein: CASSNFSNQETQYF.

Turning to this clone: Other DNA sequences in the same sample also yield this CDR3. The rearrangement links TRBV11-2 to TRBJ1-2; no clear D. The CDR3 consists of 13 residues. Germline loops: CDR1 SGHAT, CDR2 FQNNGV. V was cut by 0 bases and J by 2 bases, with 4 bases left in between. CDR3 residues: CASSLDRNYGYTF. The CDR3 coding sequence is TGTGCCAGCAGCTTAGACAGGAACTATGGCTACACCTTC.

This clone was seen only a few times. This chain connects TRBV6-6 to TRBJ2-7, with D perhaps TRBD1 (5 bases). CDR3 size: 15 residues. V lost 0 bases and J 3 bases, leaving 12 bases between the germline ends. Per germline, CDR1 MNHNY and CDR2 SVGAGI (reference sequence). As DNA, the CDR3 is TGTGCCAGCAGTTACTCGGTCGGCAGGGACTACGAGCAGTACTTC. This encodes CASSYSVGRDYEQYF.

The V call is TRBV11-2, the J call TRBJ2-7; TRBD2 might be the D (5 bases). This CDR3 is 18 amino acids long. Deletions cut 5 bases from V and 0 bases from J, with 23 bases between. Germline CDR1 and CDR2: SGHAT and FQNNGV. This chain's CDR3 is CASSPPGGRKSSSYEQYF. The CDR3 DNA sequence: TGTGCCAGCAGCCCCCCCGGCGGGCGCAAGTCCAGCTCCTACGAGCAGTACTTC.

This rearrangement joins TRBV9 to TRBJ2-1; D is ambiguous. V shed 0 bases and J shed 9 bases, with 7 bases lying between them. The CDR3 is 12 residues long. Germline V lookup: CDR1 SGDLS, CDR2 YYNGEE. CDR3 loop: CASSVEIGEQFF. CDR3 coding DNA: TGTGCCAGCAGCGTAGAAATCGGTGAGCAGTTCTTC.

V and J are TRBV7-8 and TRBJ2-7, with D possibly TRBD2 on 5 matching bases. This CDR3 has 16 residues. The V gene's germline CDR1 is SGHVS and CDR2 FQNEAQ. V was clipped by 0 bases and J by 5 bases, with 17 bases between them. The CDR3 nucleotides are TGTGCCAGCAGCTTAGCGTACACGCCGCCGAGGGACGAGCAGTACTTC. Translation gives CASSLAYTPPRDEQYF.

This clone was detected only once. J is TRBJ2-3 and V is TRBV19, with D possibly TRBD1 on 5 matching bases. V lost 7 bases and J lost 2, with 13 bases in between. Germline CDR1 is LNHDA and CDR2 is SQIVND (reference sequence). CDR3 length: 14 amino acids. The CDR3 coding sequence is TGTGCCAGTAAGCCGGCAGGGAACACAGATACGCAGTATTTT. Translating it yields CASKPAGNTDTQYF.

V and J are TRBV5-6 and TRBJ2-7; 10 bases match TRBD1. V was clipped by 3 bases and J by 3 bases; unmatched bases: 9. Germline values: CDR1 SGHDT, CDR2 YYEEEE. CDR3 size: 16 residues. The CDR3 coding sequence is TGTGCCAGCAGCTGGTACGGACAGGGGGGTATCTACGAGCAGTACTTC. Amino acid sequence: CASSWYGQGGIYEQYF.

The chain joins TRBV5-5 to TRBJ2-1, with 8 bases identical to TRBD1. Germline assignment: CDR1 SGHKS and CDR2 YYEKEE (reference sequence). V was pared by 0 bases and J by 8 bases, with 7 bases of the junction left unmatched. The length of the CDR3 is 15 residues. Here the CDR3 reads CASSLAGQGLDEQFF. DNA of the CDR3: TGTGCCAGCAGCTTGGCCGGACAGGGTCTGGATGAGCAGTTCTTC.

This clone was seen more than once but under ten times. V usage is TRBV29-1 and J usage is TRBJ1-1; D is unresolved. The CDR3 has 11 amino acids. V shed 2 bases and J shed 6 bases, with 7 bases lying between them. Germline CDR1 is SQVTM and CDR2 is ANQGSEA. This chain's CDR3 is CSVEPGAEAFF. The CDR3 region has the DNA TGCAGCGTTGAACCGGGAGCTGAAGCTTTCTTT.